This passage covers 20 T cell receptor beta chains from one sample sequenced in a study of blood T cells in healthy people across ages. Next came a second PCR, run for roughly 6 to 11 cycles, which used a sample-barcoded 5' primer along with a J-beta primer mix. Each CDR3 protein gets one entry after TCRdb re-called the 5' RACE reads with MiXCR. Among hundreds of thousands of distinct CDR3 sequences, 53% were seen once, and the ten largest hold approximately 40%. The source material was blood. Receptors originate from a man older than 75 in good health.

V and J are TRBV6-4 and TRBJ2-1, with 7 bases lining up with TRBD2. Germline CDR1 reads MRHNA; CDR2 reads SNTAGT. J gave up 8 bases and V 4 bases, and 11 bases lay outside the gene matches. The CDR3 length is 15 residues. CDR3 protein: CASSVEGGPWDEQFF. CDR3 in DNA: TGTGCCAGCAGTGTTGAGGGAGGGCCTTGGGATGAGCAGTTCTTC.

The chain couples TRBV12-3 or TRBV12-4 to TRBJ2-1, with TRBD2 identical over 10 bases. CDR3 length: 16 amino acids. Unmatched junction bases numbered 9, after V lost 6 bases and J lost 4 bases. The CDR3 DNA reads TGTGCCAGCAGGGGAGCGGGAGGGCCGATATACAATGAGCAGTTCTTC. Translated, it gives CASRGAGGPIYNEQFF.

J is TRBJ2-5 and V is TRBV3-1, with D maybe TRBD1 (6 bases). V was trimmed by 1 base and J by 4 bases, leaving 19 bases between them. This CDR3 has 17 residues. Germline V gene sequence: CDR1 LGHDT, CDR2 YNNKEL (reference sequence). CDR3 amino acids: CASSQGLGRGILETQYF. Here the CDR3 DNA reads TGTGCCAGCAGCCAAGGATTGGGCAGGGGCATTTTAGAGACCCAGTACTTC.

This clonotype was seen more than once but under ten times. For the CDR3, the DNA is TGTGCCAGCTCAGAAGGACTAGCGGGAGTTAGATACGCGTATTTT. It yields the protein CASSEGLAGVRYAYF. The chain carries TRBV18 and TRBJ2-3; 13 positions match TRBD2. Germline CDR1 reads KGHSH; CDR2 reads LQKENI. CDR3 length: 15 amino acids. Losses at the gene ends were 5 bases for V and 14 bases for J; bases not matched to a gene: 13. The variable domain in full, with the rest retrieved from reference TRBV18 and TRBJ2-3, is NAGVMQNPRHLVRRRGQEARLRCSPMKGHSHVYWYRQLPEEGLKFMVYLQKENIIDESGMPKERFSAEFPKEGPSILRIQQVVRGDSAAYFCASSEGLAGVRYAYFGPGTRLTVL.

This clonotype was detected only a few times. The chain recombines TRBV24-1 with TRBJ2-1; D gene ambiguous. The CDR3 spans 12 residues. CDR1 is KGHDR, CDR2 SFDVKD, per germline. V was trimmed by 5 bases and J by 3 bases, leaving 4 bases between them. As DNA, the CDR3 is TGTGCCACCAGTGCCCTCTACAATGAGCAGTTCTTC. This encodes CATSALYNEQFF.

The chain employs TRBV4-1 and TRBJ1-2, with D maybe TRBD1 (5 bases). The CDR3 contains 18 residues. Germline V gene data show CDR1 as MGHRA and CDR2 as YSYEKL. The V gene lost 4 bases and the J gene lost 0 bases, with 21 bases spanning the gap. The CDR3 DNA sequence: TGCGCCAGCAGCCGGAGGGAAGACAAGGGGAAAGCTAACTATGGCTACACCTTC. Translation: CASSRREDKGKANYGYTF.

The chain uses TRBV14 and TRBJ2-4; 10 bases are shared with TRBD2. The J call is doubtful: the DNA matches TRBJ2-7 better. The CDR3 is 16 residues long. The germline gives CDR1 SGHDN, CDR2 FVKESK. The CDR3 coding sequence is TGTGCCAGCAGCTGGAGGGGGCTAGCGGGAGTCGACGAGCAGTACTTC. Translating it yields CASSWRGLAGVDEQYF.

CDR3 region: CASSPVGETPNEQFF. The CDR3 nucleotides are TGCGCCAGCAGCCCTGTGGGGGAGACCCCGAATGAGCAGTTCTTC. This chain links TRBV5-1 with TRBJ2-1, with D possibly being TRBD1 or TRBD2 (5 bases each). V was pared by 4 bases and J by 7 bases, with 18 bases between. The CDR3 covers 15 residues. Germline CDR1 and CDR2: SGHRS and YFSETQ. Supplemented by reference TRBV5-1 and TRBJ2-1, the full variable domain reads KAGVTQTPRYLIKTRGQQVTLSCSPISGHRSVSWYQQTPGQGLQFLFEYFSETQRNKGNFPGRFSGRQFSNSRSEMNVSTLELGDSALYLCASSPVGETPNEQFFGPGTRLTVL.

The chain joins TRBV12-3 or TRBV12-4 to TRBJ2-2, with 10 positions matching TRBD1. CDR3 size: 15 residues. Unmatched junction bases numbered 4, after V lost 5 bases and J lost 4 bases. The CDR3 loop reads CASSRQGAGTGELFF. The CDR3 DNA sequence: TGTGCCAGCAGTAGACAGGGGGCTGGCACCGGGGAGCTGTTTTTT.

The chain employs TRBV27 and TRBJ1-1; D is unclear. Germline CDR1 and CDR2: MNHEY and SMNVEV (reference sequence). The CDR3 spans 15 residues. The germline V and J ends were trimmed by 5 bases and 1 base, with 14 bases remaining between them. The CDR3 region is CASSLRTPPNTEAFF. CDR3 coding DNA: TGTGCCAGCAGTCTCCGGACCCCGCCGAACACTGAAGCTTTCTTT.

The chain uses TRBV27 and TRBJ1-2; D gene ambiguous. V lost 3 bases and J 2 bases, leaving 13 bases between the germline ends. Germline V gene lookup returns CDR1 MNHEY and CDR2 SMNVEV (reference sequence). The CDR3 length is 15 residues. The CDR3 spells CASSFSLGSNYGYTF. DNA of the CDR3: TGTGCCAGCAGTTTCTCACTAGGGTCAAACTATGGCTACACCTTC.

This clonotype was picked up a small number of times. The chain couples TRBV12-3 or TRBV12-4 to TRBJ2-3, with a tentative D call TRBD2 (7 bases). V dropped 6 bases and J dropped 1 base, with 17 bases sitting between them. The CDR3 totals 16 residues. This chain's CDR3 is CASRLGAGAGTDTQYF. In nucleotides, the CDR3 is TGTGCCAGCAGGCTGGGGGCGGGAGCCGGCACAGATACGCAGTATTTT.

The chain has TRBV5-1 and TRBJ2-7; D may correspond to TRBD1 or TRBD2 (6 bases each). In germline, CDR1 is SGHRS, CDR2 YFSETQ. The CDR3 loop spans 14 amino acids. V was pared by 4 bases and J by 5 bases, with 16 bases between. The DNA for the CDR3 is TGCGCCAGCAGCCTTACGGAGGGGGACCACGAGCAGTACTTC. This gives the protein CASSLTEGDHEQYF.

The V call is TRBV12-3 or TRBV12-4, the J call TRBJ1-2; the D gene is possibly TRBD1 (5 bases). There are 14 residues in the CDR3. V was clipped by 7 bases and J by 4 bases, with 16 bases between them. The CDR3 here is CASTRGRAGYGYTF. The CDR3 nucleotides are TGTGCCAGCACACGTGGCAGGGCGGGCTATGGCTACACCTTC.

This clonotype was seen more than once but under ten times. The chain has TRBV5-1 and TRBJ2-5, with D uncertain. The ends were cut back, 0 bases at V and 5 bases at J, with 17 bases in the middle. This CDR3 comprises 16 residues. Germline V gene data show CDR1 as SGHRS and CDR2 as YFSETQ. The CDR3 region is CASSLADRPSSETQYF. CDR3 nucleotide sequence: TGCGCCAGCAGCTTGGCCGATCGCCCTTCCTCGGAGACCCAGTACTTC. The variable domain in full, with the rest retrieved from reference TRBV5-1 and TRBJ2-5, is KAGVTQTPRYLIKTRGQQVTLSCSPISGHRSVSWYQQTPGQGLQFLFEYFSETQRNKGNFPGRFSGRQFSNSRSEMNVSTLELGDSALYLCASSLADRPSSETQYFGPGTRLLVL.

The rearrangement joins TRBV7-2 to TRBJ2-1; 9 bases align to TRBD2. Looked up from germline, CDR1 is SGHTA and CDR2 is FQGNSA. V lost 5 bases, J lost 7 bases, and 12 bases stayed unmatched. This CDR3 comprises 16 residues. The CDR3, as DNA: TGTGCCAGCAGCCTCTACACAAGCGGGAGGACTAATGAGCAGTTCTTC. Translating gives CASSLYTSGRTNEQFF.

V gene TRBV20-1 combines with J gene TRBJ1-1, with 7 bases lining up with TRBD1. Germline CDR1 reads DFQATT; CDR2 reads SNEGSKA (reference sequence). With 3 bases clipped from V and 0 bases from J, the junction kept 4 bases outside the gene matches. This CDR3 spans 14 amino acids. The CDR3 DNA is TGCAGTGCTAGTGAGGGGGCGGTGAACACTGAAGCTTTCTTT. It translates to CSASEGAVNTEAFF.

V gene TRBV5-1 combines with J gene TRBJ1-5; unclear D gene. CDR3 length: 13 residues. Trimming shortened V by 2 bases and J by 5 bases, and 8 bases separated the two germline ends. Germline loops: CDR1 SGHRS, CDR2 YFSETQ. CDR3 in amino acids: CASSFAIDQPQHF. The CDR3 coding sequence is TGCGCCAGCAGCTTCGCAATAGATCAGCCCCAGCATTTT. Full variable domain (rest looked up from reference TRBV5-1 and TRBJ1-5): KAGVTQTPRYLIKTRGQQVTLSCSPISGHRSVSWYQQTPGQGLQFLFEYFSETQRNKGNFPGRFSGRQFSNSRSEMNVSTLELGDSALYLCASSFAIDQPQHFGDGTRLSIL.

Details on this clonotype: A read error may produce the germline difference seen at one junction end. The chain employs TRBV7-9 and TRBJ2-5; no clear D. The J call is in doubt because the DNA end fits TRBJ2-7 better. From germline, CDR1 is SEHNR and CDR2 FQNEAQ (reference sequence). This CDR3 is 13 amino acids long. The CDR3 sequence: CAGSLMVVVEQYF. DNA of the CDR3: TGTGCCGGCAGCTTAATGGTTGTGGTCGAGCAGTACTTC.

This clonotype has at least ten counts. The chain links TRBV29-1 to TRBJ2-1; no definite D call. This CDR3 is built from 15 residues. The germline CDR1 and CDR2 sequences are SQVTM and ANQGSEA. V lost 3 bases and J 0 bases, leaving 12 bases between the germline ends. CDR3 DNA: TGCAGCGTTGAGGGTAGAACGAGCTCCTACAATGAGCAGTTCTTC. Its translation: CSVEGRTSSYNEQFF.